The 27 T cell receptor beta chains below come from one sample, sequenced in a study of blood T cell repertoires in COVID-19. Sequencing was performed with immunoSEQ multiplex PCR; in TCRdb, only in-frame clones are kept and a portion is missing. Of some 130,000 clones in the sample, 90% were seen once. The sample comprised peripheral blood. Every receptor here comes from a man aged 60 to 69 with COVID-19, enrolled during active disease.

The table lists this clone with a count of one. The V and J genes are TRBV7-2 and TRBJ1-5; D is possibly TRBD1 (5 bases). Trimming cost V 5 bases and J 4 bases, with 15 bases left between them. This CDR3 comprises 15 residues. The V gene's germline CDR1 is SGHTA and CDR2 FQGNSA. The CDR3 nucleotides are TGTGCCAGCAGCGCAGGGACTATGGGGAATCAGCCCCAGCATTTT. Its protein product is CASSAGTMGNQPQHF. Complete variable domain (other parts from reference TRBV7-2 and TRBJ1-5): GAGVSQSPSNKVTEKGKDVELRCDPISGHTALYWYRQSLGQGLEFLIYFQGNSAPDKSGLPSDRFSAERTGGSVSTLTIQRTQQEDSAVYLCASSAGTMGNQPQHFGDGTRLSIL.

The chain has TRBV2 and TRBJ2-3, with D possibly matching TRBD1 (5 bases). Germline V gene sequence: CDR1 SNHLY, CDR2 FYNNEI. The V end was cut by 8 bases, the J end by 2 bases, with 14 bases between. There are 14 residues in the CDR3. The CDR3 DNA reads as TGTGCCAGCGTCGGACACCTTCTCACAGATACGCAGTATTTT. As protein: CASVGHLLTDTQYF.

This clone was recorded a few times. The chain uses TRBV19 and TRBJ2-2, with TRBD1 matching 7 bases. Germline V gene sequence: CDR1 LNHDA, CDR2 SQIVND (reference sequence). V dropped 6 bases and J dropped 7; count of bases not matched to a gene: 2. CDR3 size: 12 residues. The CDR3 here is CASRQGIGELFF. The DNA of the CDR3 is TGTGCCAGTAGACAGGGGATCGGGGAGCTGTTTTTT.

The chain links TRBV18 to TRBJ1-5; the D is unclear. The CDR3 extends over 14 amino acids. The V and J ends lost 5 bases and 7 bases respectively, with 15 bases between them. Germline V gene data show CDR1 as KGHSH and CDR2 as LQKENI. Written as DNA, the CDR3 is TGTGCCAGCTCATTGGCGCCAGCGGGACAGCCCCAGCATTTT. It yields the protein CASSLAPAGQPQHF. The full variable domain, completed using reference TRBV18 and TRBJ1-5, is NAGVMQNPRHLVRRRGQEARLRCSPMKGHSHVYWYRQLPEEGLKFMVYLQKENIIDESGMPKERFSAEFPKEGPSILRIQQVVRGDSAAYFCASSLAPAGQPQHFGDGTRLSIL.

The V gene is TRBV6-2 or TRBV6-3, the J gene TRBJ2-1, with D hard to call. V gave up 1 base and J gave up 7 bases, with 2 bases separating them. The CDR3 is made up of 11 amino acids. Germline loops: CDR1 MNHEY, CDR2 SVGEGT. The CDR3 protein is CASSYLNEQFF. The CDR3 DNA is TGTGCCAGCAGTTACTTAAATGAGCAGTTCTTC.

In DNA, the CDR3 is TGTGCCAGCAGTTATGGGACTAGCGGCTACGAGCAGTACTTC. This gives the protein CASSYGTSGYEQYF. This chain connects TRBV27 to TRBJ2-7; 11 bases match TRBD2. The CDR3 is 14 residues long. Per the germline V gene, CDR1 is MNHEY and CDR2 is SMNVEV (reference sequence). Losses at the gene ends were 4 bases for V and 3 bases for J; bases not matched to a gene: 2.

This rearrangement joins TRBV27 to TRBJ1-3, with D possibly matching TRBD1 (6 bases). The CDR3 covers 14 residues. Trimming left V 6 bases short and J 0 bases short, with 9 bases between. Germline V lookup: CDR1 MNHEY, CDR2 SMNVEV (reference sequence). CDR3 sequence (DNA): TGTGCCAGCAGCCTGGACAGCTCTGGAAACACCATATATTTT. Amino acids: CASSLDSSGNTIYF.

This chain joins TRBV6-4 and TRBJ1-1, with a tentative D call TRBD1 (5 bases). This CDR3 comprises 14 residues. Germline V gene data show CDR1 as MRHNA and CDR2 as SNTAGT. Trimming took off 0 bases at V and 3 bases at J, with 8 bases between the two ends. The CDR3 sequence is CASSDSTGDTEAFF. For the CDR3, the DNA is TGTGCCAGCAGTGACTCGACGGGGGACACTGAAGCTTTCTTT.

This clone has just one count. The chain employs TRBV29-1 and TRBJ1-2; the match to TRBD1 covers 8 bases. This CDR3 comprises 14 residues. The V gene end was trimmed by 4 bases and the J gene end by 6 bases; junction bases not matched to a gene: 10. Germline assignment: CDR1 SQVTM and CDR2 ANQGSEA. CDR3 amino acids: CSVAEDREEDGYTF. CDR3 coding DNA: TGCAGCGTTGCCGAGGACAGGGAGGAAGATGGCTACACCTTC.

This clone was counted a single time. The gene calls are TRBV7-3 and TRBJ2-1, with 9 bases lining up with TRBD2. After removal of 5 bases from V and 7 bases from J, the junction contained 9 bases not matched to a gene. The CDR3 runs 15 residues. Germline lookup yields CDR1 SGHTA and CDR2 FQGTGA. The CDR3 nucleotides are TGTGCCAGCAGCCTATCCGGGACTAGCCTTAATGAGCAGTTCTTC. Protein sequence: CASSLSGTSLNEQFF.

Comment on this clone: This sample also contains other DNA sequences that code for the same CDR3. Written as DNA, the CDR3 is TGTGCCAGCAGCTTAGAAGCGGGAGAGGGGAATGAGCAGTTCTTC. It yields the protein CASSLEAGEGNEQFF. The rearrangement links TRBV11-2 to TRBJ2-1, with TRBD2 matching 8 bases. The length of the CDR3 is 15 residues. Trimming at V came to 0 bases and at J to 7 bases, leaving 5 bases not matched to a gene. The germline V gene has CDR1 SGHAT and CDR2 FQNNGV. Complete variable domain (other parts from reference TRBV11-2 and TRBJ2-1): EAGVAQSPRYKIIEKRQSVAFWCNPISGHATLYWYQQILGQGPKLLIQFQNNGVVDDSQLPKDRFSAERLKGVDSTLKIQPAKLEDSAVYLCASSLEAGEGNEQFFGPGTRLTVL.

The CDR3 coding sequence is TGTGCCAGCAAGACCGGGACTAGCGTTTACACCGGGGAGCTGTTTTTT. Amino acids: CASKTGTSVYTGELFF. The chain combines TRBV5-5 with TRBJ2-2; 10 bases map to TRBD2. CDR3 length: 16 residues. The J segment lost 3 bases and the V segment lost 6 bases, leaving 8 bases of the junction unmatched. Per germline, CDR1 SGHKS and CDR2 YYEKEE (reference sequence).

The chain is built from TRBV7-2 and TRBJ1-2; a weak D match, TRBD1 (5 bases). The CDR3 covers 12 residues. Germline V gene data show CDR1 as SGHTA and CDR2 as FQGNSA. Trimming left V 5 bases short and J 8 bases short, with 12 bases between. In nucleotides, the CDR3 is TGTGCCAGCAGCGCCGCAGGGCACGGCTACACCTTC. Residues: CASSAAGHGYTF.

This clone was detected only a few times. V usage is TRBV30 and J usage is TRBJ2-7; 10 nucleotides align to TRBD1. This CDR3 comprises 14 residues. The J segment lost 9 bases and the V segment lost 3 bases, leaving 11 bases of the junction unmatched. In germline, CDR1 is GTSNPN, CDR2 SVGIG (reference sequence). CDR3 region: CAWSRGDRGWGQYF. The CDR3 nucleotides are TGTGCCTGGAGCAGGGGGGACAGGGGATGGGGGCAGTACTTC.

In nucleotides, the CDR3 is TGTGCCAGCATGGGTTTAGCGGGCGAGCAGTACTTC. Amino acid sequence: CASMGLAGEQYF. This chain joins TRBV6-5 and TRBJ2-7; 7 nucleotides line up with TRBD2. The V gene end was trimmed by 7 bases and the J gene end by 6 bases; junction bases not matched to a gene: 6. CDR1 is MNHEY and CDR2 is SVGAGI in the germline V gene. This CDR3 region has 12 residues.

V and J are TRBV3-1 (or the pseudogene TRBV3-2) and TRBJ2-7; D may be TRBD1 (6 bases). Per germline, CDR1 LGHDT and CDR2 YNNKEL (reference sequence). This CDR3 has 15 amino acids. V was shortened by 2 bases and J by 2 bases, with 13 bases between the two germline ends. CDR3 coding DNA: TGTGCCAGCAGCCAATCAGGGACACCAACCTACGAGCAGTACTTC. Translating gives CASSQSGTPTYEQYF.

The chain couples TRBV19 to TRBJ1-3, with a possible D match to TRBD1 (6 bases). Between the trimmed V and J ends, which lost 5 bases and 0 bases, there was a span of 11 bases. The CDR3 consists of 15 residues. The germline gives CDR1 LNHDA, CDR2 SQIVND (reference sequence). In DNA, the CDR3 is TGTGCCAGTAGTCGGAGACAGGTCTCTGGAAACACCATATATTTT. This encodes CASSRRQVSGNTIYF. The full variable domain, completed using reference TRBV19 and TRBJ1-3, is DGGITQSPKYLFRKEGQNVTLSCEQNLNHDAMYWYRQDPGQGLRLIYYSQIVNDFQKGDIAEGYSVSREKKESFPLTVTSAQKNPTAFYLCASSRRQVSGNTIYFGEGSWLTVV.

This chain connects TRBV10-2 to TRBJ2-7; 8 bases are shared with TRBD1. Germline assignment: CDR1 WSHSY and CDR2 SAAADI. The CDR3 spans 12 residues. V lost 8 bases to trimming and J lost 5 bases; unmatched junction nucleotides: 5. CDR3 sequence (DNA): TGCGCCAGCTATGGGACAGGCGACGAGCAGTACTTC. It is translated as CASYGTGDEQYF.

V usage is TRBV3-1 (or the pseudogene TRBV3-2) and J usage is TRBJ2-2; 7 bases align to TRBD1. The V and J ends lost 2 bases and 3 bases, in that order; junction bases with no gene match: 3. CDR3 length equals 15 residues. CDR1 and CDR2 (germline): LGHDT, YNNKEL (reference sequence). The CDR3 DNA reads as TGTGCCAGCAGCCAATCCGACAGGGACACCGGGGAGCTGTTTTTT. Its translation: CASSQSDRDTGELFF.

A few counts support this clone. This chain joins TRBV29-1 and TRBJ2-1, with 15 bases lining up with TRBD2. The CDR3 is made up of 16 amino acids. Unmatched junction bases numbered 12, after V lost 5 bases and J lost 10 bases. Germline-derived CDR1 and CDR2 are SQVTM and ANQGSEA. The CDR3 coding sequence is TGCAGCGTTTTCCCACCGGGACTAGCGGGAGGAGGGGAGCAGTTCTTC. Its protein product is CSVFPPGLAGGGEQFF.

The chain recombines TRBV30 with TRBJ1-6; D gene unclear. The CDR3 is made up of 13 amino acids. Trimming took off 4 bases at V and 6 bases at J, with 10 bases between the two ends. Looked up from germline, CDR1 is GTSNPN and CDR2 is SVGIG (reference sequence). The chain's CDR3 is CAWKWQSNSPLHF. The DNA of the CDR3 is TGTGCCTGGAAATGGCAGTCTAATTCACCCCTCCACTTT.

This rearrangement joins TRBV5-1 to TRBJ2-2; D gene unclear. CDR1 and CDR2 (germline): SGHRS, YFSETQ. V lost 3 bases, J lost 5 bases, and 11 bases lay in between. This CDR3 region has 14 residues. CDR3 sequence reads: CASSSPPNTGELFF. The CDR3 DNA is TGCGCCAGCAGCTCTCCCCCTAATACCGGGGAGCTGTTTTTT.

This clone showed up just a few times. The V call is TRBV7-2, the J call TRBJ1-5, with a weak D call TRBD1 (6 bases). V was trimmed by 5 bases and J by 4 bases, leaving 12 bases between them. This CDR3 is 14 amino acids long. Germline V gives CDR1 SGHTA, CDR2 FQGNSA. CDR3 residues: CASSQGGGNQPQHF. In nucleotides, the CDR3 is TGTGCCAGCAGCCAAGGGGGGGGGAATCAGCCCCAGCATTTT.

The V and J genes are TRBV5-1 and TRBJ2-7; possibly TRBD2 for D (5 bases). CDR1 is SGHRS and CDR2 is YFSETQ in the germline V gene. Trimming pared 3 bases from V and 1 base from J, leaving 11 bases between. The length of the CDR3 is 14 residues. CDR3 sequence (DNA): TGCGCCAGCAGCTCTCGGACTGAGTCCTACGAGCAGTACTTC. Its translation is CASSSRTESYEQYF.

This chain links TRBV19 with TRBJ2-2, with D possibly TRBD1 on 6 matching bases. Germline values: CDR1 LNHDA, CDR2 SQIVND (reference sequence). V lost 5 bases and J lost 1, with 14 bases in between. The CDR3 covers 16 residues. The CDR3 protein is CASSPWGLLNTGELFF. The CDR3 DNA reads TGTGCCAGTAGTCCGTGGGGGCTCCTGAACACCGGGGAGCTGTTTTTT.

The rearrangement joins TRBV19 to TRBJ2-1, with TRBD1 as a possible D gene (6 bases). This CDR3 contains 12 residues. The ends were cut back, 8 bases at V and 7 bases at J, with 12 bases in the middle. Germline values: CDR1 LNHDA, CDR2 SQIVND (reference sequence). Here the CDR3 reads CASGQGWNEQFF. The DNA of the CDR3 is TGTGCCAGTGGGCAGGGGTGGAATGAGCAGTTCTTC.

V and J are TRBV5-7 and TRBJ2-5; 8 nucleotides agree with TRBD2. TRBV5-7 is known as an ORF, though its function is uncertain. The CDR3 consists of 16 residues. The J segment lost 0 bases and the V segment lost 6 bases, leaving 10 bases of the junction unmatched. CDR3 in DNA: TGTGCCAGCAAGCTTCCGCGGGAGGCCCACCAAGAGACCCAGTACTTC. Its translation: CASKLPREAHQETQYF.